The present T cell receptor beta chain was sequenced within a study of cytomegalovirus exposure and HLA in healthy donors. Study-level findings and limits: A later analysis reported that several of the most significant clusters appeared to be linked to common viral pathogens, among them Epstein-Barr virus. The authors confirmed in vitro that a few CMV-associated chains were specific for CMV antigens.

Germline-derived CDR1 and CDR2 are LNHDA and SQIVND (reference sequence). V dropped 4 bases and J dropped 1 base, with 10 bases sitting between them. The length of the CDR3 is 14 residues. To note about this clone: As yet, its antigen is unknown.

The PCR used 60 Vbeta and 13 Jbeta primers. TCRdb's copy holds only in-frame clones and misses some; the assay was immunoSEQ multiplex PCR. The table records roughly 34,000 clones, 75% to 85% of them present only once. This clonotype was sampled from a male donor in good health and CMV-seronegative. J is TRBJ1-1 and V is TRBV19; no firm D call. Input material: PBMCs. The CDR3 DNA is TGTGCCAGTAGTACCTTTGCGGGGAACACTGAAGCTTTCTTT. Protein sequence: CASSTFAGNTEAFF. Drawing the rest from reference TRBV19 and TRBJ1-1, the complete variable domain is DGGITQSPKYLFRKEGQNVTLSCEQNLNHDAMYWYRQDPGQGLRLIYYSQIVNDFQKGDIAEGYSVSREKKESFPLTVTSAQKNPTAFYLCASSTFAGNTEAFFGQGTRLTVV.